This T cell receptor (beta chain) was obtained from a study of blood T cell repertoires in COVID-19. Patients from Seattle were sampled longitudinally, starting during active infection. Study processing details: Amplification from reference gene primers served as the basis for estimated nucleated cell counts. The data were produced by immunoSEQ multiplex PCR, yet TCRdb's version contains in-frame clones alone and is incomplete. V, J and clone size derive from that table, while D and trimming were established from the DNA sequence. The sample includes under 200,000 clones, less than 85% of them seen just once. V was clipped by 5 bases and J by 3 bases; unmatched bases: 10. This CDR3 is 16 amino acids long. The germline gives CDR1 SGHVS, CDR2 FQNEAQ.

The receptor comes from a woman in her sixties with COVID-19, enrolled during active disease. The chain couples TRBV7-8 to TRBJ2-3, with 8 bases lining up with TRBD2. Sequencing was carried out using peripheral blood. The CDR3 reads CASSLTSGPRTDTQYF. DNA of the CDR3: TGTGCCAGCAGCCTCACTAGCGGTCCGAGGACAGATACGCAGTATTTT.